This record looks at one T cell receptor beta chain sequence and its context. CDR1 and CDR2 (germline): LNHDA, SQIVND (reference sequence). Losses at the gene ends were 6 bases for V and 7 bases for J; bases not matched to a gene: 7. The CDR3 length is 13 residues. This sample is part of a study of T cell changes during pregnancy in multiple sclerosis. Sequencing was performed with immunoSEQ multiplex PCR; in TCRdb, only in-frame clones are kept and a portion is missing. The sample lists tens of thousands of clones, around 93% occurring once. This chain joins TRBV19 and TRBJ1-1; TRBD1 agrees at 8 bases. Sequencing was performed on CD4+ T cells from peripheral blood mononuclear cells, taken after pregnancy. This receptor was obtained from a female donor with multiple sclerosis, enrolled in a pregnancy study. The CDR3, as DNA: TGTGCCAGTAGCGAACAGGGGGGCCTTGAAGCTTTCTTT. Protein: CASSEQGGLEAFF.